Presented here are 20 T cell receptor beta chains from one specimen sequenced in a study of T cells after yellow fever vaccination. Via MiXCR, TCRdb re-called the 5' RACE reads, giving one row per CDR3 protein. The sample carries 120,000 or so distinct CDR3 sequences, about 8.2% recorded once. This sample comprised CD8+ T cells sorted from PBMCs, obtained on the day of the yellow fever booster vaccination. The receptor set was obtained from a man younger than 30 who received the YFV17D yellow fever vaccine.

The chain carries TRBV6-2 or TRBV6-3 and TRBJ2-7, with 7 bases lining up with TRBD1. Germline V gene lookup returns CDR1 MNHEY and CDR2 SVGEGT. The junction had 5 bases not matched to a gene; V was cut back by 0 bases and J by 0 bases. This CDR3 is built from 16 residues. The CDR3 loop is CASSYSKTGSSYEQYV. CDR3 DNA: TGTGCCAGCAGTTACTCGAAGACAGGGAGCTCCTACGAGCAGTACGTC.

Only a few counts were recorded for this clonotype. One end of the junction varies from germline; a read error may be responsible. The J gene is TRBJ2-7, the V gene TRBV28; 7 bases align to TRBD1. The CDR3 extends over 15 amino acids. Germline values: CDR1 MDHEN, CDR2 SYDVKM. The CDR3 nucleotides read TGTGCCAGCAGTTTTTACGGACAGGAGTCCTCCGAGCAGTACTTC. Its protein product is CASSFYGQESSEQYF.

This clonotype occurred a few times. V usage is TRBV12-3 or TRBV12-4 and J usage is TRBJ2-1; D call uncertain. This CDR3 region has 12 residues. V dropped 3 bases and J dropped 10 bases, with 10 bases sitting between them. CDR3 DNA sequence: TGTGCCAGCAGTTTGTGGGTGGGGGAGCAGTTCTTC. This codes for CASSLWVGEQFF.

V is TRBV7-9 and J is TRBJ1-1; D gene unclear. Germline V lookup: CDR1 SEHNR, CDR2 FQNEAQ (reference sequence). V lost 2 bases to trimming and J lost 3 bases, with 16 bases between them. This CDR3 contains 16 residues. CDR3 DNA: TGTGCCAGCAGCTTAATCGGTCTCGGGGAATACACTGAAGCTTTCTTT. This sequence encodes CASSLIGLGEYTEAFF.

At least ten counts were recorded for this clonotype. This chain joins TRBV4-3 and TRBJ1-1; 10 nucleotides agree with TRBD1. The V and J ends lost 0 bases and 1 base, in that order; junction bases with no gene match: 8. Germline V gives CDR1 LGHNA, CDR2 YSLEER. CDR3 length: 18 residues. In nucleotides, the CDR3 is TGCGCCAGCAGCCAAGATCCTAGAGACAGGGGGCAGAACACTGAAGCTTTCTTT. Encoded protein: CASSQDPRDRGQNTEAFF.

This rearrangement joins TRBV7-9 to TRBJ2-1, with D perhaps TRBD1 (5 bases). The CDR3 is 15 amino acids. CDR1 is SEHNR and CDR2 is FQNEAQ in the germline V gene (reference sequence). V lost 0 bases to trimming and J lost 4 bases, with 10 bases between them. The CDR3 nucleotides are TGTGCCAGCAGCTTAGCCCAGGGAAGATACAATGAGCAGTTCTTC. This gives the protein CASSLAQGRYNEQFF.

Here the CDR3 reads CASARQYADTQYF. CDR3 bases: TGTGCCAGCGCTAGGCAGTACGCAGATACGCAGTATTTT. The chain links TRBV5-4 to TRBJ2-3; no definite D call. The CDR3 spans 13 residues. The V end lost 7 bases, the J end lost 4 bases, and 13 bases lay between the germline ends. Germline-derived CDR1 and CDR2 are SGHNT and YYREEE (reference sequence).

This rearrangement joins TRBV7-9 to TRBJ1-2; D is uncertain. V lost 1 base, J lost 7 bases, and 7 bases lay in between. Germline V gives CDR1 SEHNR, CDR2 FQNEAQ (reference sequence). CDR3 size: 12 residues. The DNA for the CDR3 is TGTGCCAGCAGCTTAGAGGCCTTTGGCTACACCTTC. Protein product: CASSLEAFGYTF.

The chain has TRBV25-1 and TRBJ2-7; TRBD1 agrees at 7 bases. This CDR3 region has 14 residues. V dropped 6 bases and J dropped 3; count of bases not matched to a gene: 8. Germline V gene sequence: CDR1 MGHDK, CDR2 SYGVNS. The CDR3 sequence: CASSMTGINYEQYF. CDR3 DNA: TGTGCCAGCAGCATGACAGGGATCAACTACGAGCAGTACTTC.

This clonotype was found a few times. The V call is TRBV7-8, the J call TRBJ1-1, with D unresolved. The CDR3 is 16 residues long. Germline CDR1 reads SGHVS; CDR2 reads FQNEAQ. The germline V and J ends were trimmed by 5 bases and 0 bases, with 16 bases remaining between them. CDR3 sequence (DNA): TGTGCCAGCAGCCCTCAAAGGGCATCCATGAACACTGAAGCTTTCTTT. It is translated as CASSPQRASMNTEAFF. Full variable domain (remainder filled in from reference TRBV7-8 and TRBJ1-1): GAGVSQSPRYKVAKRGQDVALRCDPISGHVSLFWYQQALGQGPEFLTYFQNEAQLDKSGLPSDRFFAERPEGSVSTLKIQRTQQEDSAVYLCASSPQRASMNTEAFFGQGTRLTVV.

The chain joins TRBV7-2 to TRBJ2-7; 10 bases agree with TRBD2. Trimming removed 2 bases from V and 2 bases from J; junction bases left unmatched: 6. The CDR3 is made up of 16 amino acids. Germline CDR1 is SGHTA and CDR2 is FQGNSA. The DNA of the CDR3 is TGTGCCAGCAGCTTAACGGGACTAGCGAGAACCTACGAGCAGTACTTC. Translating gives CASSLTGLARTYEQYF.

This clonotype was picked up a small number of times. The rearrangement links TRBV12-3 or TRBV12-4 to TRBJ2-1; D unclear. V was cut by 4 bases and J by 3 bases, with 7 bases left in between. This CDR3 region has 13 residues. CDR3 DNA sequence: TGTGCCAGCAGTTCAGGAGTCTACAATGAGCAGTTCTTC. It specifies CASSSGVYNEQFF.

This clonotype was detected only a few times. The chain carries TRBV4-1 and TRBJ2-5; TRBD2 matches at 8 bases. After removal of 4 bases from V and 7 bases from J, the junction contained 8 bases not matched to a gene. The CDR3 is 14 amino acids. Germline V gene sequence: CDR1 MGHRA, CDR2 YSYEKL. The CDR3 bases are TGCGCCAGCAGCCCCCGTGGCGGGGGGACGACCCAGTACTTC. Translated, it gives CASSPRGGGTTQYF.

This clonotype was detected a few times. The chain has TRBV4-1 and TRBJ2-3; no definite D call. With 3 bases removed from V and 0 bases from J, the gap between germline ends came to 16 bases. Germline CDR1 is MGHRA and CDR2 is YSYEKL. There are 17 residues in the CDR3. The CDR3 loop is CASSQLGYRDSTDTQYF. CDR3 nucleotides: TGCGCCAGCAGCCAGTTAGGGTACCGAGACAGCACAGATACGCAGTATTTT.

The chain combines TRBV13 with TRBJ2-3, with 16 bases lining up with TRBD2. Germline trimming cut 5 bases from V and 4 bases from J; bases unmatched to any gene: 6. The CDR3 sequence is 17 residues long. Germline CDR1 PRHDT, CDR2 FYEKMQ (reference sequence). CDR3 loop: CASSDAGTSGGADTQYF. CDR3 nucleotide sequence: TGTGCCAGCAGCGACGCCGGGACTAGCGGGGGGGCAGATACGCAGTATTTT.

V gene TRBV5-6 combines with J gene TRBJ1-1, with a tentative D call TRBD1 (6 bases). V lost 4 bases, J lost 5 bases, and 9 bases lay in between. The length of the CDR3 is 12 residues. Germline values: CDR1 SGHDT, CDR2 YYEEEE. This CDR3 reads CASSAQGTEAFF. The CDR3 DNA follows: TGTGCCAGCAGCGCACAGGGTACTGAAGCTTTCTTT.

This clonotype came up a few times. The rearrangement joins TRBV27 to TRBJ2-7; D not resolved. The germline V and J ends were trimmed by 8 bases and 0 bases, with 11 bases remaining between them. Looked up from germline, CDR1 is MNHEY and CDR2 is SMNVEV (reference sequence). CDR3 length: 13 amino acids. The CDR3: CASGPGGSYEQYF. CDR3 DNA sequence: TGTGCCAGCGGCCCCGGCGGCTCCTACGAGCAGTACTTC.

This clonotype was recorded once. This chain connects TRBV4-2 to TRBJ2-5; the D is unclear. Germline V gene lookup returns CDR1 LGHNA and CDR2 YNFKEQ. The CDR3 spans 15 residues. The V gene lost 0 bases and the J gene lost 2 bases, with 10 bases spanning the gap. The CDR3 DNA reads TGTGCCAGCAGCCAAGATTCTGGGAAACAAGAGACCCAGTACTTC. This translates into CASSQDSGKQETQYF.

This clonotype was counted a few times. The chain combines TRBV4-2 with TRBJ1-2, with TRBD1 identical over 7 bases. The J segment lost 6 bases and the V segment lost 3 bases, leaving 7 bases of the junction unmatched. This CDR3 region has 14 residues. Germline V gene lookup returns CDR1 LGHNA and CDR2 YNFKEQ. The CDR3 nucleotides are TGTGCCAGCAGCCATGCGACAGGGCGGGATGGCTACACCTTC. It yields the protein CASSHATGRDGYTF.

This clonotype turned up a few times. The genes are TRBV7-2 and TRBJ1-4, with D perhaps matching TRBD1 (5 bases). This CDR3 has 14 residues. Germline CDR1 is SGHTA and CDR2 is FQGNSA. Trimming removed 4 bases from V and 8 bases from J, with 14 bases in between. As DNA, the CDR3 is TGTGCCAGCAGCTCCGCGGGGGGGAAAGAAAAACTGTTTTTT. Translation gives CASSSAGGKEKLFF.